This T cell receptor (beta chain) was observed in a study of blood T cell repertoires in COVID-19. The wider study: Samples of COVID-19 (acute and convalescent) were obtained from the United States, Italy and Spain. The cDNA or gDNA used as material had been derived from T cells, B-cell-depleted T cells, or PBMCs.

TCRdb's copy holds only in-frame clones and misses some; the assay was immunoSEQ multiplex PCR. The sample has under 250,000 clones; around four fifths are singletons. The CDR3 runs 13 residues. The germline V and J ends were trimmed by 1 base and 1 base, with 4 bases remaining between them. Germline V CDR1 and CDR2: SGHTA, FQGTGA. Material: peripheral blood. This TCR was recovered from a man in his forties or fifties with active or convalescent COVID-19. The chain recombines TRBV7-3 with TRBJ1-1, with D unclear. For the CDR3, the DNA is TGTGCCAGCAGCTTAAGAGCGAACACTGAAGCTTTCTTT. Translating gives CASSLRANTEAFF.